A single sample gave rise to the 26 T cell receptor beta chains below, sequenced in a study of shared clonotypes between healthy human individuals. Repertoires were generated with immunoSEQ multiplex PCR, while TCRdb's copy carries only in-frame clones and drops some. Of hundreds of thousands of clones listed, roughly 79% were seen once; the top ten hold about 11%. Sequencing was performed on PBMCs. The receptors stem from a woman aged 40-49 years in good health. Some clones in this sample may be carry-over from other donors' samples.

This clone was observed a handful of times. J is TRBJ2-1 and V is TRBV6-4; either TRBD1 or TRBD2 may supply D (5 bases each). Germline V lookup: CDR1 MRHNA, CDR2 SNTAGT. This CDR3 is built from 15 residues. Trimming removed 2 bases at V and 2 bases at J, with 10 bases between. The CDR3 DNA reads as TGTGCCAGCAGTGACGGGACGGAGGCCTACAATGAGCAGTTCTTC. This codes for CASSDGTEAYNEQFF.

This clone has just one count. This chain connects TRBV29-1 to TRBJ2-5; 7 nucleotides match TRBD2. V lost 6 bases and J lost 7; bases outside the gene matches: 11. Germline CDR1 and CDR2: SQVTM and ANQGSEA. This CDR3 comprises 13 residues. For the CDR3, the DNA is TGCAGCGTCCGGGTCGGCGGGAGTGGGACCCAGTACTTC. Its protein is CSVRVGGSGTQYF. Full variable domain (remainder filled in from reference TRBV29-1 and TRBJ2-5): SAVISQKPSRDICQRGTSLTIQCQVDSQVTMMFWYRQQPGQSLTLIATANQGSEATYESGFVIDKFPISRPNLTFSTLTVSNMSPEDSSIYLCSVRVGGSGTQYFGPGTRLLVL.

Only one count was recorded for this clone. This chain uses TRBV19 with TRBJ2-7; 11 nucleotides line up with TRBD1. The CDR3 sequence is 14 residues long. Looked up from germline, CDR1 is LNHDA and CDR2 is SQIVND (reference sequence). V was pared by 7 bases and J by 0 bases, with 2 bases of the junction left unmatched. The CDR3 here is CASMGQGDSYEQYF. CDR3 coding DNA: TGTGCCAGTATGGGACAGGGGGACTCCTACGAGCAGTACTTC.

A few counts support this clone. This chain links TRBV5-4 with TRBJ1-2; D possibly corresponds to TRBD1 (5 bases). The CDR3 contains 14 residues. CDR1 and CDR2 from the germline V gene are SGHNT and YYREEE (reference sequence). Trimming took 2 bases from V and 3 from J, leaving 11 bases between them. CDR3 sequence reads: CASSFQGVDYGYTF. In DNA form, the CDR3 reads TGTGCCAGCAGCTTCCAGGGAGTCGACTATGGCTACACCTTC.

This chain connects TRBV5-1 to TRBJ1-1; D perhaps matches TRBD1 (6 bases). This CDR3 has 15 residues. V lost 4 bases to trimming and J lost 5 bases, with 18 bases between them. The V gene's germline CDR1 is SGHRS and CDR2 YFSETQ. The CDR3 here is CASSPMGAMATEAFF. The CDR3 nucleotides are TGCGCCAGCAGCCCAATGGGGGCGATGGCGACTGAAGCTTTCTTT.

The chain links TRBV7-2 to TRBJ2-5; D is undetermined. V dropped 5 bases and J dropped 5 bases, with 9 bases sitting between them. The length of the CDR3 is 12 residues. CDR1 is SGHTA, CDR2 FQGNSA, per germline. The CDR3 DNA reads as TGTGCCAGCAGCGACGGGTGGGAGACCCAGTACTTC. Encoded protein: CASSDGWETQYF.

The chain has TRBV19 and TRBJ1-2, with D perhaps matching TRBD1 (6 bases). Trimming cost V 10 bases and J 4 bases, with 19 bases left between them. Germline V gene data show CDR1 as LNHDA and CDR2 as SQIVND (reference sequence). This CDR3 region has 14 residues. CDR3 amino acids: CAKSQRGHSYGYTF. The CDR3 DNA sequence: TGTGCCAAGAGTCAGCGGGGGCACAGCTATGGCTACACCTTC.

This clone showed up just a few times. The rearrangement uses TRBV2 and TRBJ1-4; no reliable D call. CDR1 is SNHLY and CDR2 is FYNNEI in the germline V gene. This CDR3 region has 15 residues. The ends were cut back, 2 bases at V and 0 bases at J, with 7 bases in the middle. The CDR3 loop reads CASSEQIATNEKLFF. The CDR3 bases are TGTGCCAGCAGTGAACAGATTGCAACTAATGAAAAACTGTTTTTT.

The rearrangement links TRBV25-1 to TRBJ2-7; perhaps TRBD1 as D (6 bases). V dropped 4 bases and J dropped 6 bases, with 19 bases sitting between them. Germline V gene sequence: CDR1 MGHDK, CDR2 SYGVNS. The CDR3 has 15 amino acids. CDR3 bases: TGTGCCAGCAGTGCCTACGGGACAAATCTACGCGAGCAGTACTTC. Its protein is CASSAYGTNLREQYF.

V and J are TRBV7-2 and TRBJ2-3; 7 nucleotides agree with TRBD1. The CDR3 runs to 14 residues. CDR1 and CDR2 from the germline V gene are SGHTA and FQGNSA. The V segment lost 3 bases and the J segment 2 bases; nucleotides outside the gene matches: 2. The CDR3 region has the DNA TGTGCCAGCAGCTTCGGACAGGACACAGATACGCAGTATTTT. Translated: CASSFGQDTDTQYF.

The chain is built from TRBV28 and TRBJ1-2, with D unresolved. Germline V gene data show CDR1 as MDHEN and CDR2 as SYDVKM. CDR3 length: 16 residues. Between the trimmed V and J ends, which lost 2 bases and 2 bases, there was a span of 15 bases. The CDR3 nucleotides read TGTGCCAGCAGTTTAACCTATGACGGCAGGAACTATGGCTACACCTTC. Residues: CASSLTYDGRNYGYTF.

The genes are TRBV5-1 and TRBJ1-1, with no clear D. Germline V gene sequence: CDR1 SGHRS, CDR2 YFSETQ. The CDR3 runs to 12 residues. V lost 4 bases to trimming and J lost 7 bases, with 11 bases between them. The CDR3 loop is CASSLAGIEAFF. Written as DNA, the CDR3 is TGCGCCAGCAGCCTCGCCGGGATTGAAGCTTTCTTT.

The V and J genes are TRBV7-8 and TRBJ2-5, with a tentative D call TRBD2 (5 bases). The V gene's germline CDR1 is SGHVS and CDR2 FQNEAQ. V shed 1 base and J shed 5 bases, with 8 bases lying between them. The CDR3 consists of 13 residues. The CDR3 DNA reads TGTGCCAGCAGCTTAGGGCGGGTCGAGACCCAGTACTTC. This sequence encodes CASSLGRVETQYF.

This rearrangement joins TRBV7-9 to TRBJ1-6, with 10 bases matching TRBD1. The V gene's germline CDR1 is SEHNR and CDR2 FQNEAQ (reference sequence). V lost 3 bases, J lost 9 bases, and 8 bases stayed unmatched. CDR3 length: 16 residues. CDR3 amino acids: CASSFGQGGRGSPLHF. CDR3 nucleotides: TGTGCCAGCAGCTTCGGACAGGGGGGAAGAGGTTCACCCCTCCACTTT.

J is TRBJ2-2 and V is TRBV18; D not certain. The V and J ends lost 3 bases and 4 bases respectively, with 6 bases between them. Germline values: CDR1 KGHSH, CDR2 LQKENI. This CDR3 contains 13 residues. The CDR3 here is CASSPQSTGELFF. The CDR3 coding sequence is TGTGCCAGCTCACCGCAATCCACCGGGGAGCTGTTTTTT.

This rearrangement joins TRBV18 to TRBJ1-5; TRBD1 might be the D (6 bases). The V and J ends lost 2 bases and 3 bases respectively, with 17 bases between them. The CDR3 loop spans 17 amino acids. From germline, CDR1 is KGHSH and CDR2 LQKENI. The CDR3 loop is CASSPSDRYGTNQPQHF. The CDR3 coding sequence is TGTGCCAGCTCACCATCTGACAGGTACGGGACCAATCAGCCCCAGCATTTT.

Notes on this clone: The same CDR3 can be traced to other DNA sequences in this sample. The chain joins TRBV27 to TRBJ1-2; TRBD1 agrees at 11 bases. CDR1 is MNHEY, CDR2 SMNVEV, per germline (reference sequence). The junction had 3 bases not matched to a gene; V was cut back by 5 bases and J by 7 bases. This CDR3 has 13 residues. The CDR3 reads CASSPGQGAGYTF. The CDR3 DNA reads TGTGCCAGCAGTCCAGGACAGGGGGCTGGCTACACCTTC.

This chain uses TRBV7-9 with TRBJ2-7; TRBD2 matches 7 bases. The CDR3 has 16 residues. Losses at the gene ends were 5 bases for V and 2 bases for J; bases not matched to a gene: 12. CDR1 is SEHNR, CDR2 FQNEAQ, per germline (reference sequence). The CDR3 nucleotides are TGTGCCAGCAGCCGCCGGCGGGGGTCCGCCACCTACGAGCAGTACTTC. This sequence encodes CASSRRRGSATYEQYF.

There are many counts of this clone. The chain has TRBV5-6 and TRBJ2-7; no definite D call. Germline V gene sequence: CDR1 SGHDT, CDR2 YYEEEE. V lost 4 bases to trimming and J lost 2 bases, with 16 bases between them. The CDR3 contains 15 residues. CDR3 residues: CASSLHGRLAYEQYF. CDR3 sequence (DNA): TGTGCCAGCAGCCTACACGGACGGCTAGCCTACGAGCAGTACTTC. Looking up the rest from reference TRBV5-6 and TRBJ2-7 gives the full variable domain: DAGVTQSPTHLIKTRGQQVTLRCSPKSGHDTVSWYQQALGQGPQFIFQYYEEEERQRGNFPDRFSGHQFPNYSSELNVNALLLGDSALYLCASSLHGRLAYEQYFGPGTRLTVT.

The chain is built from TRBV28 and TRBJ2-5, with D maybe TRBD1 (6 bases). The CDR3 consists of 13 residues. V lost 4 bases and J lost 5, with 11 bases in between. Germline V gene data show CDR1 as MDHEN and CDR2 as SYDVKM. The CDR3 region is CASSSTGSETQYF. The DNA of the CDR3 is TGTGCCAGCAGTTCCACAGGGTCTGAGACCCAGTACTTC.

This CDR3 is CASRTAGGSEKLFF. CDR3 sequence (DNA): TGCGCCAGCAGGACAGCAGGGGGGTCTGAAAAACTGTTTTTT. The rearrangement joins TRBV10-2 to TRBJ1-4, with 7 nucleotides matching TRBD1. CDR3 length: 14 amino acids. After removal of 6 bases from V and 7 bases from J, the junction contained 8 bases not matched to a gene. Germline-derived CDR1 and CDR2 are WSHSY and SAAADI.

Concerning this clone: At one end, the junction sequence differs from germline, possibly due to a read error. The chain carries TRBV7-9 and TRBJ2-7; D may be TRBD2 (6 bases). Germline loops: CDR1 SEHNR, CDR2 FQNEAQ (reference sequence). The CDR3 contains 14 residues. CDR3: CASSQFAGPYEQYF. For the CDR3, the DNA is TGCGCCAGCAGCCAATTTGCGGGGCCCTACGAGCAGTACTTC.

This chain links TRBV30 with TRBJ1-2; no definite D call. V lost 0 bases, J lost 5 bases, and 10 bases lay in between. This CDR3 region has 13 residues. The germline V gene encodes CDR1 GTSNPN and CDR2 SVGIG (reference sequence). The CDR3 spells CAWSVGPPYGYTF. CDR3 nucleotides: TGTGCCTGGAGTGTCGGGCCTCCTTATGGCTACACCTTC.

The rearrangement joins TRBV7-9 to TRBJ1-4; TRBD1 might be the D (5 bases). CDR1 and CDR2 from the germline V gene are SEHNR and FQNEAQ (reference sequence). V was cut by 2 bases and J by 0 bases, with 13 bases left in between. CDR3 size: 17 residues. The CDR3 nucleotides read TGTGCCAGCAGCTTAAGGGGTGGAGGTGCAACTAATGAAAAACTGTTTTTT. Amino acids: CASSLRGGGATNEKLFF.

J is TRBJ2-1 and V is TRBV18; D might be TRBD1 (5 bases). Germline assignment: CDR1 KGHSH and CDR2 LQKENI. CDR3 length: 16 amino acids. The V and J ends lost 1 base and 6 bases respectively, with 16 bases between them. The CDR3 coding sequence is TGTGCCAGCTCACCACGGCCAGCGCTAAGGGGCAATGAGCAGTTCTTC. Amino acid sequence: CASSPRPALRGNEQFF.

Note on this clone: The sample carries other DNA sequences with the same CDR3. The V and J genes are TRBV7-8 and TRBJ1-1, with no clear D. The CDR3 length is 13 residues. With 1 base removed from V and 1 base from J, the gap between germline ends came to 4 bases. Germline V lookup: CDR1 SGHVS, CDR2 FQNEAQ. CDR3: CASSLDRNTEAFF. CDR3 in DNA: TGTGCCAGCAGCTTAGACCGGAACACTGAAGCTTTCTTT. Full variable domain (outside the CDR3, taken from reference TRBV7-8 and TRBJ1-1): GAGVSQSPRYKVAKRGQDVALRCDPISGHVSLFWYQQALGQGPEFLTYFQNEAQLDKSGLPSDRFFAERPEGSVSTLKIQRTQQEDSAVYLCASSLDRNTEAFFGQGTRLTVV.